Given below is one TCR beta chain in context. Its antigen is currently not known. Base qualities are missing; no much larger clone stands one base away. Genomic DNA was extracted from sorted cells with the Quick-DNA Microprep Kit. Amplification of TCRbeta DNA was done with the immunoSEQ hsTCRbeta kit, following the protocol from the manufacturer. TCRbeta libraries were sequenced on an Illumina MiSeq instrument. The published analysis was carried out like this. Removing out-of-frame sequences left approximately 2,000,000 distinct TCRbeta sequences, an average of about 73,000 per individual. Each individual was scored according to the count of 160 or so previously reported CMV-associated TCRbeta sequences and the total productive distinct TCRbeta count. A beta-binomial model was reimplemented in Python, and scikit-learn random forests with default parameters were trained on data from the US cohort. Classifier performance on the Belgian cohort was reported as the median AUC with percentile confidence intervals calculated over 10,000 bootstrap iterations. Held by TCRdb, this immuneACCESS table contains in-frame sequences only and omits some clones. Under half of the omission traces to an unresolved V gene where checked; the cause of the rest is unknown. The V and J calls and clone size were taken over from that table, and D and trimming were inferred from the DNA. This sample comprises more than 55,000 clones, approximately 78% of them detected only once. The top ten constitute roughly 0.9% of the sample.

This sample was taken from a study of memory CD4+ T cells and cytomegalovirus serostatus (dated by TCRdb to between 2018 and 2021). In terms of the full investigation: The cohort comprised 35 or so healthy Belgian adults, 9 CMV seropositive and about 24 CMV seronegative. The study sequenced CD4+ memory TCRbeta repertoires of a Belgian cohort with known cytomegalovirus serostatus to replicate a published TCR-based CMV serostatus classifier. What the research found in general, with its limitations: Of 150 to 200 previously reported CMV-associated TCRbeta sequences, 67 appeared in the CD4+ memory repertoires, each in one to five individuals. Results were interpreted as suggesting that the CMV-associated TCR signature is largely present in the CD4+ memory repertoire. For predicting CMV serostatus, the median bootstrapped AUC was roughly 0.96 using the original framework and around 0.9 using a US-trained random forest. On the Belgian cohort, the classifier based on the original framework reached a median bootstrapped AUC of about 0.96, with a 95% CI of 0.76-1.00. Only CD4+CD45RO+ memory cells were sequenced, in contrast to the original study, in which naive and memory CD4+ and CD8+ populations were covered.

Single viable CD3+CD4+CD8-CD45RO+ cells were sorted as memory CD4+ T cells on a FACSAria II. CMV serostatus was assessed using a Roche Elecsys assay, by which serum IgG against CMV pp150, pp28, p38 and p52 was detected. Following thawing, total CD4+ T cells were enriched through positive selection using CD4 magnetic microbeads. Samples originated from another study that specifically interrogated the CD4+ T cell memory repertoire. Peripheral blood mononuclear cells were isolated and cryopreserved according to standard operating procedures, and serum was kept at -80 degrees C. CD3-PerCP (BW264/56), CD4-APC (RPA-T4), CD45RO-PE (UCHT1) and CD8-Pacific Orange (3B5) antibodies were used for staining, and non-viable cells were excluded with Sytox blue. The germline V gene specifies MRHNA as CDR1 and SNTAGT as CDR2. Including cysteine and phenylalanine, the CDR3 has 13 amino acids. The entry retains the CDR3 DNA only, 39 bases that are in frame from base 1. Deletion took 0 bases off V and 0 bases off J, with a span of 3 bases between the germline ends.

The sequence was obtained from an adult in good health and CMV-seronegative. The chain was built from TRBV6-4 and TRBJ2-7; the D gene is unclear. Source material: memory CD4+ T cells from blood. CDR3 region: CASSDSDSYEQYF. Here is the DNA: TGTGCCAGCAGTGACTCGGACTCCTACGAGCAGTACTTC.